This T cell receptor beta chain derives from a study of T cells in localized non-small cell lung cancer. General study points: Uninvolved adjacent lung had higher T cell clonality than tumor and all other tissues.

With 1 base removed from V and 0 bases from J, the gap between germline ends came to 4 bases. The CDR3 is 15 residues long. The V gene's germline CDR1 is SGHNT and CDR2 YENEEA. Sequenced by immunoSEQ multiplex PCR; TCRdb stores in-frame clones only, minus some. Here the sample spans over 1,400 clones, roughly a quarter being singletons. Sample share makes this clone medium-sized. What it binds is not known. This specimen consisted of lung tumor tissue, obtained before any cancer treatment. The rearrangement uses TRBV11-3 and TRBJ2-6; no definite D call. The origin of this receptor is a male donor older than 55 with stage II lung adenocarcinoma. The DNA of the CDR3 is TGTGCCAGCAGCTTAGGGGACTCTGGGGCCAACGTCCTGACTTTC. Protein: CASSLGDSGANVLTF.